The 15 T cell receptor beta chains below all came from one sample that was sequenced in a study of shared clonotypes between healthy human individuals. Repertoires were generated with immunoSEQ multiplex PCR, while TCRdb's copy carries only in-frame clones and drops some. The table has roughly 1 million clones, about 75% seen once; the top ten hold over 1.3%. The source material was memory CD4+ T cells sorted from blood. Subset in this sample: CD45RA-negative fraction. Receptor source: a man aged 18 to 30 in good health.

The V call is TRBV5-5, the J call TRBJ2-7; D call uncertain. CDR3 size: 12 residues. V gave up 3 bases and J gave up 6 bases, with 10 bases separating them. The germline V gene encodes CDR1 SGHKS and CDR2 YYEKEE (reference sequence). The CDR3 reads CASSSSVSEQYF. CDR3 nucleotides: TGTGCCAGCAGCTCCTCCGTAAGCGAGCAGTACTTC.

The chain combines TRBV15 with TRBJ2-5, with 7 bases matching TRBD1. Germline V gene lookup returns CDR1 LNHNV and CDR2 YYDKDF (reference sequence). Losses at the gene ends were 0 bases for V and 5 bases for J; bases not matched to a gene: 6. The CDR3 sequence is 15 residues long. The CDR3 bases are TGTGCCACCAGCAGAGATAAGGGGGCTCGTGAGACCCAGTACTTC. Amino acid sequence: CATSRDKGARETQYF.

In this sample, this clone turned up many times. V and J are TRBV11-2 and TRBJ2-7; D gene unclear. The CDR3 length is 12 residues. The V gene's germline CDR1 is SGHAT and CDR2 FQNNGV. The V end was cut by 1 base, the J end by 7 bases, with 8 bases between. DNA for the CDR3: TGTGCCAGCAGCTTAGGCCGGTGGGAGCAGTACTTC. As protein: CASSLGRWEQYF.

This chain uses TRBV10-2 with TRBJ2-1; TRBD2 aligns across 14 bases. Germline V gene sequence: CDR1 WSHSY, CDR2 SAAADI. Germline trimming cut 4 bases from V and 6 bases from J; bases unmatched to any gene: 2. This CDR3 has 15 amino acids. CDR3 region: CASSATSGGANEQFF. The CDR3, as DNA: TGCGCCAGCAGTGCGACTAGCGGGGGGGCCAATGAGCAGTTCTTC.

The chain has TRBV10-1 and TRBJ2-7; TRBD1 matches 7 bases. The CDR3 covers 14 residues. After removal of 0 bases from V and 6 bases from J, the junction contained 5 bases not matched to a gene. CDR1 WNHNN and CDR2 SYGVQD come from the germline V gene (reference sequence). The CDR3 coding sequence is TGCGCCAGCAGTGAGTCGACGAGGGGGCTCGAGCAGTACTTC. It translates to CASSESTRGLEQYF.

This clone was observed a handful of times. Other DNA variants within this sample encode the same CDR3. This chain links TRBV5-8 with TRBJ1-2; tentatively, D is TRBD1 (5 bases). Germline values: CDR1 SGHTS, CDR2 YDEGEE. This CDR3 contains 17 residues. Trimming removed 4 bases from V and 7 bases from J, with 26 bases in between. The CDR3 DNA follows: TGTGCCAGCAGCCATACCCCCCGGCAGGGCTTGGTTGGTGGCTACACCTTC. Translating gives CASSHTPRQGLVGGYTF.

This chain uses TRBV5-6 with TRBJ1-4; D gene ambiguous. The CDR3 length is 15 residues. Germline V gene lookup returns CDR1 SGHDT and CDR2 YYEEEE. The germline V and J ends were trimmed by 6 bases and 0 bases, with 12 bases remaining between them. The CDR3 coding sequence is TGTGCCAGCAAGGAGGGCTCGGCAACTAATGAAAAACTGTTTTTT. The encoded protein is CASKEGSATNEKLFF.

The CDR3 loop is CASSQESSGVGEQYF. The CDR3 DNA sequence: TGCGCCAGCAGCCAAGAGAGTAGCGGGGTGGGCGAGCAGTACTTC. This chain joins TRBV4-1 and TRBJ2-7; 8 bases are shared with TRBD2. The V and J ends lost 0 bases and 6 bases, in that order; junction bases with no gene match: 7. The CDR3 has 15 residues. In germline, CDR1 is MGHRA, CDR2 YSYEKL.

As for this clone: A much larger clonotype is one base distant, so this may be a read error. Other DNA sequences of this sample code for an identical CDR3. The chain combines TRBV2 with TRBJ1-1; no reliable D call. Per the germline V gene, CDR1 is SNHLY and CDR2 is FYNNEI. The V end lost 6 bases, the J end lost 1 base, and 9 bases lay between the germline ends. CDR3 size: 13 residues. This chain's CDR3 is CASSLTENTEAFF. The CDR3 nucleotides read TGTGCCAGCAGCCTTACAGAGAACACTGAAGCTTTCTTT.

This clone came up a few times. V is TRBV30 and J is TRBJ1-1; D remains unclear. Trimming stripped 5 bases from V and 4 bases from J, with 8 bases between. The germline V gene encodes CDR1 GTSNPN and CDR2 SVGIG (reference sequence). The CDR3 is made up of 11 amino acids. The CDR3 loop is CAWARVTEAFF. CDR3 DNA: TGTGCCTGGGCCCGGGTCACTGAAGCTTTCTTT.

Turning to this clone: The sample has other DNA sequences that encode this CDR3 too. The chain couples TRBV6-5 to TRBJ1-1; no clear D. This CDR3 is built from 12 residues. Germline CDR1 MNHEY, CDR2 SVGAGI. V was cut by 4 bases and J by 4 bases, with 7 bases left in between. CDR3 DNA: TGTGCCAGCAGTTCAGTCGGCACTGAAGCTTTCTTT. Its translation is CASSSVGTEAFF.

This clone was picked up one time. This chain connects TRBV10-3 to TRBJ2-5, with 13 nucleotides matching TRBD2. The CDR3 is made up of 15 amino acids. The V and J ends lost 4 bases and 5 bases, in that order; junction bases with no gene match: 4. Germline assignment: CDR1 ENHRY and CDR2 SYGVKD. CDR3 loop: CAISGTSGGAETQYF. CDR3 DNA: TGTGCCATCAGTGGGACTAGCGGGGGAGCCGAGACCCAGTACTTC.

This clone was counted only a few times. The CDR3 loop is CASRNPGQNTEAFF. The CDR3 nucleotides are TGTGCCAGCAGAAACCCGGGACAGAACACTGAAGCTTTCTTT. This chain connects TRBV6-5 to TRBJ1-1, with a possible D match to TRBD1 (6 bases). The CDR3 has 14 residues. The V gene's germline CDR1 is MNHEY and CDR2 SVGAGI. Deletions cut 6 bases from V and 1 base from J, with 12 bases between.

This chain joins TRBV7-9 and TRBJ2-7, with TRBD1 identical over 11 bases. This CDR3 has 16 amino acids. CDR1 is SEHNR and CDR2 is FQNEAQ in the germline V gene (reference sequence). Trimming cost V 5 bases and J 5 bases; bases outside gene matches: 11. CDR3: CASSLQRTGGWDEQYF. CDR3 coding DNA: TGTGCCAGCAGCCTACAGCGGACAGGGGGCTGGGACGAGCAGTACTTC.

V gene TRBV29-1 combines with J gene TRBJ2-7; 12 bases agree with TRBD2. Germline V gene data show CDR1 as SQVTM and CDR2 as ANQGSEA. The CDR3 is made up of 11 amino acids. V gave up 7 bases and J gave up 7 bases; unmatched junction bases: 2. The CDR3 DNA reads TGCAGCGCCGGACTAGCGGGGGAGCAGTACTTC. Encoded protein: CSAGLAGEQYF.